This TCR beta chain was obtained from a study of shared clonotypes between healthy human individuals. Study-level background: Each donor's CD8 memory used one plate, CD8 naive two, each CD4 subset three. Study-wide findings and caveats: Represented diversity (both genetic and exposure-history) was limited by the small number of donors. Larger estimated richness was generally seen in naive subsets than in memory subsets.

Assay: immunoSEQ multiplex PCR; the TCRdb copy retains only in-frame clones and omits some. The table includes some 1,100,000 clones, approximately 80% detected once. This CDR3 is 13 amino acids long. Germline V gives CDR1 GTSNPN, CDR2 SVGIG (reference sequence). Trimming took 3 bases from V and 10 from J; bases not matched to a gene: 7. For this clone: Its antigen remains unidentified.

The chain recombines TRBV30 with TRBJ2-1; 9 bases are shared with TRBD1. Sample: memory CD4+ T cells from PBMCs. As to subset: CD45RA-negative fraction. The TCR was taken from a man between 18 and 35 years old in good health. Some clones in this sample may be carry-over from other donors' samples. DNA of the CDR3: TGTGCCTGGAGGCGGACAGGGGTCCGGGAGCAGTTCTTC. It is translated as CAWRRTGVREQFF.